This T cell receptor (beta chain) derives from a study of siplizumab effects on memory and regulatory T cells. The ends were cut back, 0 bases at V and 10 bases at J, with 6 bases in the middle. Germline V lookup: CDR1 SGHAT, CDR2 FQNNGV. The CDR3 loop spans 12 amino acids. TCRdb's table, derived via immunoSEQ multiplex PCR, lists solely in-frame clones and lacks some. The data contain about 100,000 clones, about 91% of them singletons. The sequencing sample was made of CD4+ T cells sorted from blood. The sequence was collected from a human donor in good health. J is TRBJ1-4 and V is TRBV11-2, with a tentative D call TRBD1 (5 bases). This CDR3 reads CASSLEGGKLFF. The CDR3 coding sequence is TGTGCCAGCAGCTTAGAGGGGGGAAAACTGTTTTTT.